This note documents a single TCR beta chain sequence. The record originates from a study of PD-L1 blockade in urothelial cancer. Sequencing used immunoSEQ multiplex PCR; TCRdb keeps in-frame clones, though not all of them. The sample yields 55,000 to 70,000 clones, over 75% seen once. This receptor was obtained from a man between 65 and 85 years old with urothelial cancer. Sequencing was performed on PBMCs, taken around atezolizumab (anti-PD-L1) treatment.

The CDR3 coding sequence is TGTGCCAGCTCACCACCCGGACTAACCTACGAGCAGTACTTC. Protein: CASSPPGLTYEQYF. V and J are TRBV18 and TRBJ2-7, with a weak D call TRBD2 (6 bases). Germline V lookup: CDR1 KGHSH, CDR2 LQKENI. CDR3 size: 14 residues. Trimming left V 0 bases short and J 2 bases short, with 8 bases between.